The 30 T cell receptor beta chains presented below share a single source sample, sequenced in a study of prognosis after radiotherapy for stage I lung cancer. Multiplex PCR, run in two rounds, amplified TCR beta CDR3 from genomic DNA. Every TRBV and TRBJ gene had its own specific primer in first-round PCR. Each CDR3 protein is one row after TCRdb ran MiXCR on the multiplex PCR reads. The sample has roughly 11,000 distinct CDR3 sequences, roughly a third seen once. The starting material was PBMCs, obtained before or after stereotactic body radiation therapy (not recorded which). All receptors derive from a donor over 45 with non-small cell lung cancer.

Of note for this clonotype: A read error likely explains this, since a far larger clone differs by one base. V is TRBV12-3 or TRBV12-4 and J is TRBJ2-5; TRBD2 matches at 8 bases. This CDR3 has 19 residues. The CDR3: CASSLATGWVAGTADTLYF. For the CDR3, the DNA is TGTGCCAGCAGTTTGGCCACCGGGTGGGTAGCGGGAACCGCAGATACGCTGTATTTT.

This clonotype showed up many times. V usage is TRBV25-1 and J usage is TRBJ1-2; 8 bases agree with TRBD1. Germline V gives CDR1 MGHDK, CDR2 SYGVNS. V was pared by 6 bases and J by 10 bases, with 13 bases of the junction left unmatched. The CDR3 consists of 14 residues. The CDR3 nucleotides read TGTGCCAGCAGCGTCCCCGGACAGGGCGAGGCCTACACCTTC. This translates into CASSVPGQGEAYTF.

The rearrangement uses TRBV28 and TRBJ2-2; tentatively, D is TRBD1 (6 bases). The CDR3 is 14 residues long. Germline V gene lookup returns CDR1 MDHEN and CDR2 SYDVKM. Between the trimmed V and J ends, which lost 7 bases and 6 bases, there was a span of 15 bases. The CDR3 sequence is CASTGTLASGELFF. CDR3 nucleotides: TGTGCCAGCACCGGGACATTAGCATCCGGGGAGCTGTTTTTT.

This clonotype was counted between two and nine times. The genes are TRBV15 and TRBJ2-7; D is unclear. V lost 0 bases, J lost 1 base, and 13 bases lay in between. CDR3 size: 16 residues. The germline V gene encodes CDR1 LNHNV and CDR2 YYDKDF (reference sequence). CDR3: CATSREQAGTSYEQYF. CDR3 nucleotide sequence: TGTGCCACCAGCAGAGAGCAGGCAGGTACGTCCTACGAGCAGTACTTC.

The chain recombines TRBV7-2 with TRBJ2-7; possible D gene TRBD2, 5 bases. Trimming pared 0 bases from V and 6 bases from J, leaving 9 bases between. There are 13 residues in the CDR3. CDR1 SGHTA and CDR2 FQGNSA come from the germline V gene. CDR3 amino acids: CASSLARRAEQYF. CDR3 bases: TGTGCCAGCAGCTTAGCGAGGCGGGCCGAGCAGTACTTC.

This clonotype occurred a few times. The V gene is TRBV19, the J gene TRBJ2-3; the D gene is possibly TRBD2 (6 bases). The V and J ends lost 6 bases and 0 bases respectively, with 13 bases between them. Germline CDR1 and CDR2: LNHDA and SQIVND (reference sequence). The CDR3 loop spans 15 amino acids. The CDR3 sequence is CASSLAFTSTDTQYF. Written as DNA, the CDR3 is TGTGCCAGTAGCCTAGCGTTCACTAGCACAGATACGCAGTATTTT.

The V and J genes are TRBV19 and TRBJ2-7, with 11 bases aligning to TRBD1. Germline lookup yields CDR1 LNHDA and CDR2 SQIVND (reference sequence). Losses at the gene ends were 4 bases for V and 5 bases for J; bases not matched to a gene: 7. The CDR3 has 15 amino acids. The CDR3 here is CASSSRTGGADEQYF. The DNA of the CDR3 is TGTGCCAGTAGTAGCCGGACAGGGGGCGCGGACGAGCAGTACTTC. The whole variable domain, filled in from reference TRBV19 and TRBJ2-7, reads DGGITQSPKYLFRKEGQNVTLSCEQNLNHDAMYWYRQDPGQGLRLIYYSQIVNDFQKGDIAEGYSVSREKKESFPLTVTSAQKNPTAFYLCASSSRTGGADEQYFGPGTRLTVT.

V usage is TRBV19 and J usage is TRBJ2-2, with 11 nucleotides matching TRBD2. The CDR3 has 15 residues. Looked up from germline, CDR1 is LNHDA and CDR2 is SQIVND (reference sequence). The trim removed 6 bases at V and 2 bases at J, leaving 2 bases unmatched. The CDR3 reads CASRRLAGNTGELFF. The CDR3 bases are TGTGCCAGTAGGCGACTAGCGGGAAACACCGGGGAGCTGTTTTTT.

The chain joins TRBV20-1 to TRBJ2-3; D is uncertain. The V end lost 1 base, the J end lost 3 bases, and 8 bases lay between the germline ends. The germline gives CDR1 DFQATT, CDR2 SNEGSKA (reference sequence). The CDR3 covers 13 residues. CDR3 DNA sequence: TGCAGTGCTAGAGGAGAAGGGACAGATACGCAGTATTTT. It yields the protein CSARGEGTDTQYF.

This clonotype was seen more than once but under ten times. This sequence joins TRBV2 and TRBJ2-5; no firm D call. Germline-derived CDR1 and CDR2 are SNHLY and FYNNEI. This CDR3 is built from 11 residues. The V end lost 6 bases, the J end lost 5 bases, and 7 bases lay between the germline ends. DNA of the CDR3: TGTGCCAGCAGGCTACATGAGACCCAGTACTTC. It specifies CASRLHETQYF.

The chain employs TRBV6-2 or TRBV6-3 and TRBJ2-3, with D possibly matching TRBD2 (6 bases). The V gene's germline CDR1 is MNHEY and CDR2 SVGEGT. This CDR3 has 15 residues. V dropped 4 bases and J dropped 7 bases, with 18 bases sitting between them. The CDR3 DNA reads TGTGCCAGCAGTTCCGGGACTTCACATACGTATACGCAGTATTTT. Its translation: CASSSGTSHTYTQYF.

This clonotype occurred many times. The chain couples TRBV7-8 to TRBJ2-3; D perhaps matches TRBD2 (6 bases). Germline CDR1 is SGHVS and CDR2 is FQNEAQ. This CDR3 is 18 amino acids long. Trimming took off 1 base at V and 3 bases at J, with 20 bases between the two ends. CDR3 coding DNA: TGTGCCAGCAGCTTAGAGAGCGCGGGGCTCGTTGGGACAGATACGCAGTATTTT. Translated, it gives CASSLESAGLVGTDTQYF.

This clonotype counts as medium-sized (0.01 to 0.1%). This chain joins TRBV12-3 or TRBV12-4 and TRBJ2-6; D is unresolved. The CDR3 contains 13 residues. Trimming cost V 3 bases and J 1 base, with 1 base left between them. The CDR3 sequence is CASSLSGANVLTF. CDR3 DNA: TGTGCCAGCAGTTTGTCTGGGGCCAACGTCCTGACTTTC.

Many counts were recorded for this clonotype. The CDR3 protein is CASSIDPSQPQHF. DNA of the CDR3: TGTGCCAGTAGTATCGACCCCAGTCAGCCCCAGCATTTT. This chain connects TRBV19 to TRBJ1-5; no definite D call. Per the germline V gene, CDR1 is LNHDA and CDR2 is SQIVND (reference sequence). Trimming shortened V by 3 bases and J by 6 bases, and 9 bases separated the two germline ends. This CDR3 spans 13 amino acids. Filled out from reference TRBV19 and TRBJ1-5, the complete variable domain reads DGGITQSPKYLFRKEGQNVTLSCEQNLNHDAMYWYRQDPGQGLRLIYYSQIVNDFQKGDIAEGYSVSREKKESFPLTVTSAQKNPTAFYLCASSIDPSQPQHFGDGTRLSIL.

In its sample, this clonotype was seen many times. The CDR3 nucleotides are TGCGCCAGCAGCCAAGATCTGGTGGGAGTAAGTTCAGATACGCAGTATTTT. Its translation is CASSQDLVGVSSDTQYF. The V call is TRBV4-3, the J call TRBJ2-3, with a tentative D call TRBD2 (5 bases). V gave up 0 bases and J gave up 4 bases, with 17 bases separating them. Germline V gives CDR1 LGHNA, CDR2 YSLEER. This CDR3 has 17 residues.

This clonotype has ten or more counts. The chain links TRBV7-8 to TRBJ2-7, with 7 nucleotides matching TRBD1. The trim removed 0 bases at V and 2 bases at J, leaving 7 bases unmatched. The CDR3 totals 16 residues. CDR1 is SGHVS, CDR2 FQNEAQ, per germline. CDR3 in amino acids: CASSLADRVIPYEQYF. The CDR3 DNA is TGTGCCAGCAGCTTAGCTGACAGGGTCATCCCCTACGAGCAGTACTTC.

In its sample, this clonotype was seen many times. The chain links TRBV6-1 to TRBJ2-3, with D tentatively TRBD1 (6 bases). Germline lookup yields CDR1 MNHNS and CDR2 SASEGT. The CDR3 sequence is 15 residues long. V dropped 7 bases and J dropped 8 bases, with 22 bases sitting between them. The CDR3: CASTGSRTSRGTQYF. The CDR3 region has the DNA TGTGCCAGCACGGGGAGCAGGACCTCCAGGGGTACGCAGTATTTT.

The table lists this clonotype with many counts. The CDR3 reads CASTLGGSYEQYV. The CDR3 DNA sequence: TGTGCCAGTACCCTCGGGGGGTCCTACGAGCAGTACGTC. This chain links TRBV19 with TRBJ2-7; 7 bases are a match to TRBD2. Germline V gene lookup returns CDR1 LNHDA and CDR2 SQIVND (reference sequence). Trimming took 7 bases from V and 1 from J; bases not matched to a gene: 4. The CDR3 loop spans 13 amino acids.

The chain employs TRBV6-1 and TRBJ2-7; D may be TRBD1 or TRBD2 (5 bases each). CDR3 size: 14 residues. CDR1 and CDR2 (germline): MNHNS, SASEGT. V lost 6 bases and J 2 bases, leaving 14 bases between the germline ends. Here the CDR3 reads CASSTQEGPYEQYF. The CDR3 DNA reads as TGTGCCAGCAGCACGCAAGAGGGACCCTACGAGCAGTACTTC.

Details on this clonotype: With a far larger clone one base away, a read error is the likely cause. The gene calls are TRBV12-3 or TRBV12-4 and TRBJ2-5; TRBD1 is a possible D gene (5 bases). The J call may be faulty, since TRBJ2-1 better matches the DNA end. This CDR3 is built from 13 residues. The CDR3 nucleotides are TGTGCCAGCAATTTGTTGGACAACGATGAGCAGTTCTTC. Translation: CASNLLDNDEQFF.

Ten or more counts support this clonotype. A much larger clone lies one base from this, so it may be a read error. The chain uses TRBV6-9 and TRBJ2-1, with TRBD2 matching 10 bases. Germline loops: CDR1 MNHGY, CDR2 SVAAGI. This CDR3 spans 15 amino acids. The CDR3 region is CVSSYAASGRSEQFF. CDR3 nucleotide sequence: TGTGTCAGCAGTTACGCGGCTAGCGGGAGAAGTGAGCAGTTCTTC.

A word on this clonotype: Compared with germline, one end of the junction differs, possibly owing to a read error. J is TRBJ2-1 and V is TRBV5-1; 9 bases align to TRBD2. The germline V gene encodes CDR1 SGHRS and CDR2 YFSETQ. The CDR3 consists of 15 residues. The CDR3 spells CASSLEAGGYNEQFF. The CDR3 DNA follows: TGCGCCAGTAGCTTGGAAGCGGGAGGCTACAATGAGCAGTTCTTC.

The sample holds a few counts of this clonotype. The V and J genes are TRBV5-1 and TRBJ2-1; 9 bases agree with TRBD2. Germline assignment: CDR1 SGHRS and CDR2 YFSETQ. The CDR3 totals 15 residues. J was trimmed by 2 bases and V by 5 bases; bases with no gene match: 5. The CDR3 reads CASRRGGETYNEQFF. As DNA, the CDR3 is TGCGCCAGCAGACGCGGGGGGGAAACCTACAATGAGCAGTTCTTC. Based on the CDR3 plus reference TRBV5-1 and TRBJ2-1, the full variable domain is KAGVTQTPRYLIKTRGQQVTLSCSPISGHRSVSWYQQTPGQGLQFLFEYFSETQRNKGNFPGRFSGRQFSNSRSEMNVSTLELGDSALYLCASRRGGETYNEQFFGPGTRLTVL.

This clonotype was seen ten or more times. The chain is built from TRBV3-1 and TRBJ2-1; TRBD2 is a possible D gene (6 bases). V gave up 0 bases and J gave up 9 bases, with 21 bases separating them. Germline CDR1 LGHDT, CDR2 YNNKEL (reference sequence). CDR3 size: 17 residues. The CDR3 nucleotides are TGTGCCAGCAGCCAAGAGTCCCTGGGAGGATTAAGTGGTGAGCAGTTCTTC. It is translated as CASSQESLGGLSGEQFF.

The chain uses TRBV2 and TRBJ1-1; D is possibly TRBD1 (5 bases). Trimming removed 8 bases at V and 11 bases at J, with 9 bases between. This CDR3 contains 9 residues. In germline, CDR1 is SNHLY, CDR2 FYNNEI. The DNA for the CDR3 is TGTGCCAGCGGGACTTTGGCTTTCTTT. Translated, it gives CASGTLAFF.

This clonotype was observed many times. The chain is built from TRBV18 and TRBJ2-5; D is ambiguous. This CDR3 has 12 amino acids. CDR1 is KGHSH, CDR2 LQKENI, per germline. The ends were cut back, 4 bases at V and 5 bases at J, with 8 bases in the middle. The CDR3 sequence is CASSLELETQYF. In nucleotides, the CDR3 is TGTGCCAGCTCACTGGAGTTGGAGACCCAGTACTTC.

The gene calls are TRBV15 and TRBJ1-6; no firm D call. Germline lookup yields CDR1 LNHNV and CDR2 YYDKDF (reference sequence). This CDR3 spans 15 amino acids. Trimming took off 0 bases at V and 7 bases at J, with 10 bases between the two ends. The CDR3 here is CATSRDSDWNSPLHF. Here the CDR3 DNA reads TGTGCCACCAGCAGAGATAGCGACTGGAATTCACCCCTCCACTTT. Variable domain in full (rest from reference TRBV15 and TRBJ1-6): DAMVIQNPRYQVTQFGKPVTLSCSQTLNHNVMYWYQQKSSQAPKLLFHYYDKDFNNEADTPDNFQSRRPNTSFCFLDIRSPGLGDTAMYLCATSRDSDWNSPLHFGNGTRLTVT.

For this clonotype: A far larger clone is one base from this, pointing to a likely read error. This chain connects TRBV11-2 to TRBJ2-3; 7 bases are a match to TRBD1. Germline V gene data show CDR1 as SGHAT and CDR2 as FQNNGV. The trim removed 6 bases at V and 7 bases at J, leaving 4 bases unmatched. This CDR3 region has 12 residues. CDR3 region: CASSQGGNTQYF. CDR3 bases: TGTGCCAGCAGTCAAGGGGGCAATACGCAGTATTTT.

The V gene is TRBV6-1, the J gene TRBJ1-2; D possibly corresponds to TRBD1 (5 bases). This CDR3 is 12 amino acids long. The V gene's germline CDR1 is MNHNS and CDR2 SASEGT. The CDR3 bases are TGTATCAGCAGAACCTTGGGGGATGGCTACACCTTC. This codes for CISRTLGDGYTF.

By proportion, this clonotype is medium-sized. V gene TRBV24-1 combines with J gene TRBJ1-2, with TRBD1 identical over 9 bases. V trimming: 3 bases; J trimming: 3 bases; junction bases outside the gene matches: 10. The CDR3 runs to 17 residues. Germline V gives CDR1 KGHDR, CDR2 SFDVKD. CDR3 loop: CATSDGTGPRGDYGYTF. The CDR3 DNA reads TGTGCCACCAGTGATGGGACAGGGCCCCGGGGCGACTATGGCTACACCTTC.